One and the same sample provided the 6 T cell receptor beta chains below, sequenced in a study of T cells after yellow fever vaccination. TCRdb called the 5' RACE reads again in MiXCR, with one record for every CDR3 protein. The sample carries fewer than 350,000 distinct CDR3 sequences, over 8% recorded once. The source was PBMCs, collected on the day of the first yellow fever vaccination. These receptors originate from a young man who received the YFV17D yellow fever vaccine.

The chain recombines TRBV4-2 with TRBJ2-3; weak D call: TRBD2 (5 bases). CDR1 and CDR2 from the germline V gene are LGHNA and YNFKEQ. Trimming took 4 bases from V and 6 from J, leaving 14 bases between them. The CDR3 extends over 14 amino acids. The CDR3 DNA is TGTGCCAGCAGCCTCGGACTGGATGGGGATACGCAGTATTTT. It encodes CASSLGLDGDTQYF.

In its sample, this clonotype was seen many times. The chain is built from TRBV3-1 and TRBJ2-7; 7 nucleotides match TRBD1. Germline-derived CDR1 and CDR2 are LGHDT and YNNKEL (reference sequence). The CDR3 is 14 residues long. Losses at the gene ends were 1 base for V and 2 bases for J; bases not matched to a gene: 2. CDR3 sequence reads: CASSQGQGPYEQYF. CDR3 nucleotide sequence: TGTGCCAGCAGCCAAGGACAGGGTCCCTACGAGCAGTACTTC.

This clonotype came up a few times. This chain joins TRBV4-1 and TRBJ2-7, with 8 nucleotides matching TRBD2. The CDR3 covers 15 residues. The junction had 6 bases not matched to a gene; V was cut back by 2 bases and J by 3 bases. Germline CDR1 and CDR2: MGHRA and YSYEKL. This CDR3 reads CASSQWWRGVYEQYF. The CDR3 DNA reads as TGCGCCAGCAGCCAATGGTGGCGGGGGGTCTACGAGCAGTACTTC.

V and J are TRBV25-1 and TRBJ2-1; 9 nucleotides agree with TRBD2. This CDR3 region has 14 residues. V was clipped by 2 bases and J by 7 bases; unmatched bases: 3. Germline CDR1 MGHDK, CDR2 SYGVNS. CDR3 region: CASSELAGWNEQFF. In DNA form, the CDR3 reads TGTGCCAGCAGTGAACTAGCGGGGTGGAATGAGCAGTTCTTC. Full variable domain (rest looked up from reference TRBV25-1 and TRBJ2-1): EADIYQTPRYLVIGTGKKITLECSQTMGHDKMYWYQQDPGMELHLIHYSYGVNSTEKGDLSSESTVSRIRTEHFPLTLESARPSHTSQYLCASSELAGWNEQFFGPGTRLTVL.

The chain couples TRBV7-2 to TRBJ1-1; D is possibly TRBD1 (5 bases). V was pared by 4 bases and J by 3 bases, with 12 bases between. Germline V gene sequence: CDR1 SGHTA, CDR2 FQGNSA. This CDR3 has 14 residues. In DNA form, the CDR3 reads TGTGCCAGCAGCTCAGGGTTGGGGTACACTGAAGCTTTCTTT. It specifies CASSSGLGYTEAFF.

This clonotype was counted only a few times. V gene TRBV6-2 or TRBV6-3 combines with J gene TRBJ2-7; D call uncertain. There are 14 residues in the CDR3. Germline CDR1 and CDR2: MNHEY and SVGEGT. The V end was cut by 5 bases, the J end by 3 bases, with 14 bases between. CDR3 loop: CASSRIPGYYEQYV. The CDR3 DNA reads as TGTGCCAGCAGTCGTATTCCAGGCTACTACGAGCAGTACGTC.